The clone carrying this T cell receptor beta chain was seen a handful of times. Preparation of the TCRbeta library was carried out with unique molecular identifiers. Each CDR3 protein is one row after TCRdb ran MiXCR on the PCR reads. The sample lists a few hundred thousand distinct CDR3 sequences; about a sixth were seen once. The sample is drawn from a study of T-cell reconstitution after alpha-beta-depleted transplantation in children. The length of the CDR3 is 15 residues. V lost 3 bases, J lost 5 bases, and 7 bases stayed unmatched. Per germline, CDR1 SGHRS and CDR2 YFSETQ. The source is a human donor who donated a stem cell graft to a child with acute lymphoblastic leukemia. This chain joins TRBV5-1 and TRBJ1-1; 10 positions match TRBD1. The specimen comprised PBMCs from the stem cell graft donor, sampled from the stem cell graft. Here the CDR3 reads CASSSRTGGLTEAFF. The CDR3 DNA reads TGCGCCAGCAGCTCTCGGACAGGGGGACTGACTGAAGCTTTCTTT.